This T cell receptor (beta chain) derives from a study of graft-versus-host responses after intestinal transplantation. Overall study: Transplantation in recipients was multivisceral, liver-intestinal, or isolated intestinal.

Notes on this clone: Its antigen is currently unknown.

CDR1 is SEHNR and CDR2 is FQNEAQ in the germline V gene (reference sequence). V shed 4 bases and J 9 bases; nucleotides not matched to a gene: 6. The CDR3 runs 13 residues. Generated by immunoSEQ multiplex PCR, the TCRdb table keeps only in-frame clones and is missing some. The repertoire consists of about 85,000 clones, with 91% occurring once and the leading ten covering 7% to 9.5%. The chain uses TRBV7-9 and TRBJ1-5; 7 bases agree with TRBD1. This clonotype was sampled from a human donor who was the organ donor for an intestinal transplant. Sequenced here: unstimulated CD8+ T cells sorted from spleen or lymph node cells, sampled before transplant. The chain's CDR3 is CASSSDRAWPQHF. Here the CDR3 DNA reads TGTGCCAGCAGCTCCGACAGGGCATGGCCCCAGCATTTT.